These 21 T cell receptor beta chains were all obtained from the same sample, sequenced in a study of T-cell memory formation after mild COVID-19. MiXCR, applied by TCRdb to the 5' RACE reads, yields one record per CDR3 protein. The table records about 400,000 distinct CDR3 sequences, more than 20% of them present only once. Specimen: PBMCs or a T cell subset sorted from them (not recorded which). The origin of the receptors is an adult woman who had mild COVID-19 (a few samples of this study predate the infection). Cell type and time point are not known.

CDR3 sequence: CASSSGTAKETQYF. DNA for the CDR3: TGTGCCAGCAGCAGCGGGACAGCCAAAGAGACCCAGTACTTC. V is TRBV5-6 and J is TRBJ2-5, with D tentatively TRBD1 or TRBD2 (7 bases each). CDR3 size: 14 residues. Germline CDR1 reads SGHDT; CDR2 reads YYEEEE. Between the trimmed V and J ends, which lost 4 bases and 3 bases, there was a span of 13 bases.

This chain links TRBV16 with TRBJ1-1, with TRBD1 as a possible D gene (5 bases). This CDR3 contains 15 residues. The germline gives CDR1 KGHSY, CDR2 FQNENV. The germline V and J ends were trimmed by 2 bases and 0 bases, with 10 bases remaining between them. The CDR3 reads CASSQQGTMNTEAFF. DNA of the CDR3: TGTGCCAGCAGCCAACAAGGGACGATGAACACTGAAGCTTTCTTT.

This clonotype was detected a few times. The J gene is TRBJ1-1, the V gene TRBV5-5; weak D call: TRBD1 (5 bases). Trimming took off 0 bases at V and 0 bases at J, with 12 bases between the two ends. Germline-derived CDR1 and CDR2 are SGHKS and YYEKEE (reference sequence). The CDR3 has 16 amino acids. The chain's CDR3 is CASSLGPVGVNTEAFF. CDR3 bases: TGTGCCAGCAGCTTGGGGCCGGTGGGGGTGAACACTGAAGCTTTCTTT.

This clonotype has a handful of counts. The chain couples TRBV10-3 to TRBJ1-2, with 12 bases that match TRBD1. The CDR3 spans 15 residues. The junction had 4 bases not matched to a gene; V was cut back by 4 bases and J by 4 bases. Germline V gene data show CDR1 as ENHRY and CDR2 as SYGVKD. Written as DNA, the CDR3 is TGTGCCATCAGTGGCGGGACAGGGGGCGTCTATGGCTACACCTTC. It codes for CAISGGTGGVYGYTF.

There are many counts of this clonotype. The chain uses TRBV6-6 and TRBJ2-3, with a possible D match to TRBD2 (6 bases). Germline V gene lookup returns CDR1 MNHNY and CDR2 SVGAGI (reference sequence). The ends were cut back, 0 bases at V and 5 bases at J, with 9 bases in the middle. The CDR3 extends over 14 amino acids. This chain's CDR3 is CASSYSSGRDTQYF. Written as DNA, the CDR3 is TGTGCCAGCAGTTACTCTAGCGGTCGAGATACGCAGTATTTT.

V gene TRBV4-1 combines with J gene TRBJ2-7; no clear D. V was trimmed by 3 bases and J by 2 bases, leaving 14 bases between them. The CDR3 contains 15 residues. Germline values: CDR1 MGHRA, CDR2 YSYEKL. Here the CDR3 DNA reads TGCGCCAGCAGCCAGGTACGAACCCCTACCTACGAGCAGTACTTC. Translated, it gives CASSQVRTPTYEQYF.

This chain links TRBV5-1 with TRBJ1-1; D is unclear. Trimming pared 0 bases from V and 4 bases from J, leaving 10 bases between. CDR3 size: 14 residues. CDR1 is SGHRS and CDR2 is YFSETQ in the germline V gene. CDR3 bases: TGCGCCAGCAGCTTGGACAGTGTGGGCACTGAAGCTTTCTTT. Its translation is CASSLDSVGTEAFF.

In this sample, this clonotype turned up many times. The chain has TRBV20-1 and TRBJ2-7; possible D gene TRBD1, 7 bases. The germline V and J ends were trimmed by 5 bases and 8 bases, with 22 bases remaining between them. Germline-derived CDR1 and CDR2 are DFQATT and SNEGSKA (reference sequence). The CDR3 consists of 14 residues. CDR3 sequence: CSAEGAREARKQYF. DNA of the CDR3: TGCAGTGCTGAGGGGGCCAGGGAGGCAAGGAAGCAGTACTTC.

This clonotype has only a few counts. The chain has TRBV20-1 and TRBJ1-1, with a weak D call TRBD1 (5 bases). This CDR3 comprises 15 residues. Between the trimmed V and J ends, which lost 0 bases and 0 bases, there was a span of 11 bases. The germline V gene has CDR1 DFQATT and CDR2 SNEGSKA (reference sequence). The CDR3 DNA reads TGCAGTGCTAGAGATGCGGGACCTATGAACACTGAAGCTTTCTTT. Protein product: CSARDAGPMNTEAFF.

The chain couples TRBV6-5 to TRBJ2-5, with D perhaps TRBD2 (6 bases). CDR1 MNHEY and CDR2 SVGAGI come from the germline V gene. V was pared by 5 bases and J by 1 base, with 11 bases between. The CDR3 has 14 amino acids. The CDR3, as DNA: TGTGCCAGCAGTAGAGGACTACCCCAAGAGACCCAGTACTTC. Encoded protein: CASSRGLPQETQYF.

This clonotype has a handful of counts. This chain uses TRBV12-3 or TRBV12-4 with TRBJ2-7; no definite D call. This CDR3 is 13 amino acids long. V dropped 11 bases and J dropped 2 bases, with 16 bases sitting between them. The CDR3 region is CASSPVLPYEQYF. The CDR3 DNA reads TGTGCCTCGAGCCCGGTTCTACCCTACGAGCAGTACTTC.

The V call is TRBV20-1, the J call TRBJ1-1; D uncertain. In germline, CDR1 is DFQATT, CDR2 SNEGSKA (reference sequence). V was trimmed by 1 base and J by 5 bases, leaving 8 bases between them. The CDR3 loop spans 12 amino acids. CDR3 nucleotide sequence: TGCAGTGCTAGAGTCACGTGGACTGAAGCTTTCTTT. It specifies CSARVTWTEAFF.

This clonotype was observed a few times. The chain is built from TRBV2 and TRBJ2-4; the match to TRBD1 covers 8 bases. The germline V gene encodes CDR1 SNHLY and CDR2 FYNNEI. The CDR3 totals 16 residues. The V gene end was trimmed by 4 bases and the J gene end by 1 base; junction bases not matched to a gene: 6. The CDR3 region is CASSGQGLGAKNIQYF. The CDR3 DNA is TGTGCCAGCAGTGGACAGGGGCTTGGGGCCAAAAACATTCAGTACTTC.

This chain connects TRBV2 to TRBJ1-6; tentatively, D is TRBD1 (5 bases). Trimming pared 2 bases from V and 3 bases from J, leaving 11 bases between. CDR1 SNHLY and CDR2 FYNNEI come from the germline V gene. This CDR3 has 16 residues. CDR3 protein: CASSETSTVYNSPLHF. In nucleotides, the CDR3 is TGTGCCAGCAGTGAAACTTCGACAGTCTATAATTCACCCCTCCACTTT.

The chain joins TRBV4-2 to TRBJ1-2; D not certain. Germline assignment: CDR1 LGHNA and CDR2 YNFKEQ. CDR3 length: 15 amino acids. Trimming shortened V by 1 base and J by 8 bases, and 17 bases separated the two germline ends. The CDR3 DNA is TGTGCCAGCAGCCAAGTAAACGCCGGACCCCTGGGCTACACCTTC. Encoded protein: CASSQVNAGPLGYTF.

This clonotype was observed a few times. V and J are TRBV11-2 and TRBJ2-5; the D gene is possibly TRBD2 (5 bases). CDR1 is SGHAT, CDR2 FQNNGV, per germline. V was shortened by 7 bases and J by 1 base, with 10 bases between the two germline ends. This CDR3 is 13 amino acids long. CDR3 sequence reads: CASTEVLQETQYF. CDR3 bases: TGTGCCAGCACGGAGGTCCTCCAAGAGACCCAGTACTTC.

This clonotype was recorded at least ten times. The J gene is TRBJ2-1, the V gene TRBV27; TRBD2 matches 9 bases. This CDR3 comprises 14 residues. Looked up from germline, CDR1 is MNHEY and CDR2 is SMNVEV (reference sequence). V shed 7 bases and J 4 bases; nucleotides not matched to a gene: 5. DNA for the CDR3: TGTGCCAGCACCCGAGCGGGGGGATACAATGAGCAGTTCTTC. It yields the protein CASTRAGGYNEQFF.

This clonotype has ten or more counts. The V call is TRBV14, the J call TRBJ1-1, with D tentatively TRBD1 (6 bases). V gave up 3 bases and J gave up 7 bases, with 15 bases separating them. Germline assignment: CDR1 SGHDN and CDR2 FVKESK. This CDR3 comprises 14 residues. CDR3 region: CASSHKGGSDEAFF. CDR3 DNA: TGTGCCAGCAGCCATAAGGGGGGTAGTGATGAAGCTTTCTTT. Variable domain in full (rest from reference TRBV14 and TRBJ1-1): EAGVTQFPSHSVIEKGQTVTLRCDPISGHDNLYWYRRVMGKEIKFLLHFVKESKQDESGMPNNRFLAERTGGTYSTLKVQPAELEDSGVYFCASSHKGGSDEAFFGQGTRLTVV.

A few counts support this clonotype. V and J are TRBV19 and TRBJ2-7; weak D call: TRBD2 (5 bases). The CDR3 sequence is 13 residues long. CDR1 and CDR2 from the germline V gene are LNHDA and SQIVND (reference sequence). Trimming took 5 bases from V and 4 from J, leaving 12 bases between them. The CDR3 region has the DNA TGTGCCAGTAGTGTCGGGATAAATTACGAGCAGTACTTC. It specifies CASSVGINYEQYF.

CDR3 DNA: TGCGCCAGCAGCTTGGGGGACAGGGCACATGGCTACACCTTC. It specifies CASSLGDRAHGYTF. The chain has TRBV5-1 and TRBJ1-2, with 9 bases matching TRBD1. V gave up 0 bases and J gave up 6 bases; unmatched junction bases: 3. The CDR3 runs 14 residues. Germline CDR1 and CDR2: SGHRS and YFSETQ.

This clonotype appeared a few times. The CDR3 reads CASSWPGRNEQFF. The CDR3 nucleotides read TGTGCCAGCAGCTGGCCGGGACGTAATGAGCAGTTCTTC. This chain joins TRBV5-5 and TRBJ2-1, with D tentatively TRBD1 or TRBD2 (5 bases each). The CDR3 has 13 residues. Trimming removed 3 bases from V and 7 bases from J, with 11 bases in between. CDR1 and CDR2 from the germline V gene are SGHKS and YYEKEE (reference sequence).